The present T cell receptor beta chain was sequenced within a study of regulatory T cells in long-lasting Graves disease. Overall study findings and caveats: Whereas roughly 1,000 public clonotypes were shared by new patients, persistent patients shared more, at roughly 3,000. Accuracy may have been reduced by the small sample size. Favoring TRBV28, TRBJ1-2 and TRBJ2-5 was a feature seen in persistent disease.

The table lists this clonotype with a few counts. Its antigen is not known. Libraries of TCR beta came from iRepertoire HTBI primers plus Arm-PCR of CDR3 regions. TCRdb itself ran the multiplex PCR reads through MiXCR, one entry per CDR3 protein. The sample lists fewer than 600,000 distinct CDR3 sequences, about 20% occurring once. The time point was: persistent/refractory GD, antithyroid drugs over 5 years with positive TRAb. Making the TCR library involved RNA that had been extracted from PBMCs. In Xi'an, China, an endocrinology department was the source of patients. Trimming removed 3 bases from V and 5 bases from J; junction bases left unmatched: 7. The CDR3 extends over 15 amino acids. Germline loops: CDR1 SGHTA, CDR2 FQGNSA.

This chain uses TRBV7-2 with TRBJ2-5; 9 nucleotides match TRBD1. The input for sequencing was peripheral blood mononuclear cells (PBMCs), taken when the disease was refractory, from a patient treated with antithyroid drugs. The receptor was isolated from a female donor with Graves disease. The CDR3 is CASSFPDRGSETQYF. The CDR3 DNA reads as TGTGCCAGCAGCTTTCCGGACAGGGGTTCTGAGACCCAGTACTTC.